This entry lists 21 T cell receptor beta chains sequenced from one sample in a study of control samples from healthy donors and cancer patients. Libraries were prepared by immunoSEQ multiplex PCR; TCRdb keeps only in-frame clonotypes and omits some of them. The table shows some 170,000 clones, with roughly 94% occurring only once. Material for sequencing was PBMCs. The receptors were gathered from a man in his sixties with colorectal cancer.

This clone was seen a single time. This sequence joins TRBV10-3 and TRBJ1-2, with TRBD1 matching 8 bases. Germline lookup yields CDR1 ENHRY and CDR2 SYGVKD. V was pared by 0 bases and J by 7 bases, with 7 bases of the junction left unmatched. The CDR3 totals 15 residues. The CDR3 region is CAISESTGRGLGYTF. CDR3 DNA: TGTGCCATCAGTGAGTCGACGGGCAGGGGGCTTGGCTACACCTTC.

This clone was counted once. CDR3 DNA: TGTGCCACCAGTGAGCCATGGGGCACCGGGGAGCTGTTTTTT. This encodes CATSEPWGTGELFF. The chain employs TRBV24-1 and TRBJ2-2; D gene uncertain. V lost 4 bases and J lost 4, with 9 bases in between. The CDR3 is 14 residues long. Per germline, CDR1 KGHDR and CDR2 SFDVKD.

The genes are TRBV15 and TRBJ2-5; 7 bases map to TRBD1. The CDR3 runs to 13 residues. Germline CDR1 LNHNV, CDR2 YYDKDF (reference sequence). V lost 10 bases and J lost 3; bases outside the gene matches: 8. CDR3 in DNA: TGTGCCATCATCAGGGGGAGTGAAGAGACCCAGTACTTC. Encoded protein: CAIIRGSEETQYF.

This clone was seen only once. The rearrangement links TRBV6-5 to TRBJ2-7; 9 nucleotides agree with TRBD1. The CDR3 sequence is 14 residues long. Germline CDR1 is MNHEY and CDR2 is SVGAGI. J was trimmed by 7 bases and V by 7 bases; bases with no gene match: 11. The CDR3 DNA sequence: TGTGCCAGCACTCCACAGGGGGCTGTGGGGGAGCAGTACTTC. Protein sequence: CASTPQGAVGEQYF.

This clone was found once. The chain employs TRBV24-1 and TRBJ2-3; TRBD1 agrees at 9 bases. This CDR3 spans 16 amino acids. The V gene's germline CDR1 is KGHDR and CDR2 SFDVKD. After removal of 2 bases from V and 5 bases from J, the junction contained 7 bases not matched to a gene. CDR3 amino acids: CATSDSTGTGIDTQYF. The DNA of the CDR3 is TGTGCCACCAGTGATTCAACCGGGACAGGGATAGATACGCAGTATTTT.

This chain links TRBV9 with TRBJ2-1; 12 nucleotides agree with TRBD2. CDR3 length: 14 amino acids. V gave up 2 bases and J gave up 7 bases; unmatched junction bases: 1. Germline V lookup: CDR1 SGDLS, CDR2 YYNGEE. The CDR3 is CASSVLAGGNEQFF. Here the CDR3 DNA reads TGTGCCAGCAGCGTCCTAGCGGGAGGGAATGAGCAGTTCTTC.

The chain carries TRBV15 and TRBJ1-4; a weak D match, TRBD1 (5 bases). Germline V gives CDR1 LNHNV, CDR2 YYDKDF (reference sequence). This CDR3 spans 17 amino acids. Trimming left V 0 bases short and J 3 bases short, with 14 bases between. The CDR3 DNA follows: TGTGCCACCAGCAGAGACCTCGGGGCGCGAGCTAATGAAAAACTGTTTTTT. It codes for CATSRDLGARANEKLFF.

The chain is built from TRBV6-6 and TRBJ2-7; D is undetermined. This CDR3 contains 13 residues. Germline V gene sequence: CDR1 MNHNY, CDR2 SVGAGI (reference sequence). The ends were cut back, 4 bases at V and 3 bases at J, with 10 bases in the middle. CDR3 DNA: TGTGCCAGCAGTTTGGATACCTTCTACGAGCAGTACTTC. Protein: CASSLDTFYEQYF.

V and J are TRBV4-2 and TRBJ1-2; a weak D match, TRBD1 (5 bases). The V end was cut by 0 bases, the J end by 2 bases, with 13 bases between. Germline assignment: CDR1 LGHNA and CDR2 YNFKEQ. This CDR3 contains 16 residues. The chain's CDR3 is CASSQENRQFNYGYTF. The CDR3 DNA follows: TGTGCCAGCAGCCAAGAGAACAGGCAATTCAACTATGGCTACACCTTC.

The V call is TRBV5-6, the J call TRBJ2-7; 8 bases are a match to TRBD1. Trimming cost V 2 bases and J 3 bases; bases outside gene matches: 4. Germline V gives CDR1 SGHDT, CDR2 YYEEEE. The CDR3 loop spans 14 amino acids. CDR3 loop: CASSFPGQDYEQYF. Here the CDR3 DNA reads TGTGCCAGCAGCTTTCCGGGACAGGACTACGAGCAGTACTTC.

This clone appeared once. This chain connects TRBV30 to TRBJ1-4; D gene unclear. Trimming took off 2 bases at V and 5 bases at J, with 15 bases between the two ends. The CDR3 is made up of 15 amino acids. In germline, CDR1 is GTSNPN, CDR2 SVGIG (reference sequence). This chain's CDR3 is CAWSPRLARNEKLFF. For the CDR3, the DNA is TGTGCCTGGAGTCCAAGACTTGCTCGGAATGAAAAACTGTTTTTT.

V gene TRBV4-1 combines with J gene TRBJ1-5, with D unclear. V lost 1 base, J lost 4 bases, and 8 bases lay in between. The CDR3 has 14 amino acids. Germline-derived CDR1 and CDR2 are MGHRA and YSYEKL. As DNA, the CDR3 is TGCGCCAGCAGCCAAGTTGCCAGGAATCAGCCCCAGCATTTT. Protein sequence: CASSQVARNQPQHF.

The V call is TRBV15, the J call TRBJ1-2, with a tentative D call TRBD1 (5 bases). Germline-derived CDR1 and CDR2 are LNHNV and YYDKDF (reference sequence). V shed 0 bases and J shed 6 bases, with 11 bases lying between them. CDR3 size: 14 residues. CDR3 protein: CATSRDRVVHGYTF. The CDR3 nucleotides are TGTGCCACCAGCAGAGACAGGGTCGTCCATGGCTACACCTTC.

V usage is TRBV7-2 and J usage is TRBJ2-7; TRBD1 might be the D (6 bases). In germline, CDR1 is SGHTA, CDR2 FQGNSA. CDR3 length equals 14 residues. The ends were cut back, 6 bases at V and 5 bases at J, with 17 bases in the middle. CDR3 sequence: CASRPNYYRDEQYF. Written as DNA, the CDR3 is TGTGCCAGCAGGCCCAACTACTACAGGGACGAGCAGTACTTC.

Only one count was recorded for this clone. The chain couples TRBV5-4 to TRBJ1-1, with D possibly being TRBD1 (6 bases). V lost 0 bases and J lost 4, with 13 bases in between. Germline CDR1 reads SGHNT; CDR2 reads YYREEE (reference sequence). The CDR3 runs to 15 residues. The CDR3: CASSLVGGRVTEAFF. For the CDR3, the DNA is TGTGCCAGCAGCTTGGTTGGGGGCAGGGTCACTGAAGCTTTCTTT.

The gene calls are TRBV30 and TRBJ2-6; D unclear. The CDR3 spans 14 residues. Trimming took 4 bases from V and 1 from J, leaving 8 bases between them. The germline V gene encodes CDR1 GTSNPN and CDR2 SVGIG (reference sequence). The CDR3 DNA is TGTGCCTGGAACCGAAATTCTGGGGCCAACGTCCTGACTTTC. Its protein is CAWNRNSGANVLTF.

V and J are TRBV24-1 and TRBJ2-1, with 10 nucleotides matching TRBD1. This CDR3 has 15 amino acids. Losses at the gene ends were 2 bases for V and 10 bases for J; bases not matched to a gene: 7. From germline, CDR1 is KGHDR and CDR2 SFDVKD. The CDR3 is CATSDSAGTGVEQFF. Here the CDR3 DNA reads TGTGCCACCAGTGATTCAGCCGGGACAGGGGTCGAGCAGTTCTTC.

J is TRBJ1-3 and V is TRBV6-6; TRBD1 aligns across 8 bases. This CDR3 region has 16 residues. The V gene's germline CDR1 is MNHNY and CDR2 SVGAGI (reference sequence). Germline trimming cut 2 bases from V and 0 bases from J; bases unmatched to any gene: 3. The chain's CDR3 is CASSYSDRGSGNTIYF. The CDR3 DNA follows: TGTGCCAGCAGTTACAGCGACAGGGGCTCTGGAAACACCATATATTTT.

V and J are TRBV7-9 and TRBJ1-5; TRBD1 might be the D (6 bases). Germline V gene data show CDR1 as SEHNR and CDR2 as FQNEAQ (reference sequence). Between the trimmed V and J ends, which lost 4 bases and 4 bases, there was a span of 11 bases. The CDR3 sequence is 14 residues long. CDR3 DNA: TGTGCCAGCAGCTCGGACAGAGATAATCAGCCCCAGCATTTT. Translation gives CASSSDRDNQPQHF.

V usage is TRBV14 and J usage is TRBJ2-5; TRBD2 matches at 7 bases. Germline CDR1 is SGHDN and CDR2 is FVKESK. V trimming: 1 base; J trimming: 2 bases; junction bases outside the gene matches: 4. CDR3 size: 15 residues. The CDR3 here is CASSQGTSGQETQYF. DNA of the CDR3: TGTGCCAGCAGCCAAGGGACTAGTGGTCAAGAGACCCAGTACTTC. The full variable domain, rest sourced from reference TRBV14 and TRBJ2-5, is EAGVTQFPSHSVIEKGQTVTLRCDPISGHDNLYWYRRVMGKEIKFLLHFVKESKQDESGMPNNRFLAERTGGTYSTLKVQPAELEDSGVYFCASSQGTSGQETQYFGPGTRLLVL.

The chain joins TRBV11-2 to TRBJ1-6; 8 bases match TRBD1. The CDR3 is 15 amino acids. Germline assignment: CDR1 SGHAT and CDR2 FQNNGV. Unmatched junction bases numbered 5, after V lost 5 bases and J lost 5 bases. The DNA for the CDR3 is TGTGCCAGCAGCGTCGGACAGGGTAATAATTCACCCCTCCACTTT. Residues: CASSVGQGNNSPLHF.